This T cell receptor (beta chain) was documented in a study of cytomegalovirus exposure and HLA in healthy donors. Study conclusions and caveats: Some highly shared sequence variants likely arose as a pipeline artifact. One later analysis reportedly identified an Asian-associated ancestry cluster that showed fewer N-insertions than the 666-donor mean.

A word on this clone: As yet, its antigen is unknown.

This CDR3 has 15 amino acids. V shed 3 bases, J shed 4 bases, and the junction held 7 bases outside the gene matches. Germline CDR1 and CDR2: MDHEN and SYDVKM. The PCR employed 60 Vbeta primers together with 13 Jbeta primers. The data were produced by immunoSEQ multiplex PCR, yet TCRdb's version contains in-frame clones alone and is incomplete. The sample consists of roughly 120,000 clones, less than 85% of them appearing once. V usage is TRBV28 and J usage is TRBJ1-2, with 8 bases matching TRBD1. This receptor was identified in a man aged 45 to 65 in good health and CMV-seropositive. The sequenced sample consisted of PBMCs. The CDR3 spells CASSFVRGPGYGYTF. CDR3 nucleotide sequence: TGTGCCAGCAGTTTCGTCAGGGGGCCGGGCTATGGCTACACCTTC.